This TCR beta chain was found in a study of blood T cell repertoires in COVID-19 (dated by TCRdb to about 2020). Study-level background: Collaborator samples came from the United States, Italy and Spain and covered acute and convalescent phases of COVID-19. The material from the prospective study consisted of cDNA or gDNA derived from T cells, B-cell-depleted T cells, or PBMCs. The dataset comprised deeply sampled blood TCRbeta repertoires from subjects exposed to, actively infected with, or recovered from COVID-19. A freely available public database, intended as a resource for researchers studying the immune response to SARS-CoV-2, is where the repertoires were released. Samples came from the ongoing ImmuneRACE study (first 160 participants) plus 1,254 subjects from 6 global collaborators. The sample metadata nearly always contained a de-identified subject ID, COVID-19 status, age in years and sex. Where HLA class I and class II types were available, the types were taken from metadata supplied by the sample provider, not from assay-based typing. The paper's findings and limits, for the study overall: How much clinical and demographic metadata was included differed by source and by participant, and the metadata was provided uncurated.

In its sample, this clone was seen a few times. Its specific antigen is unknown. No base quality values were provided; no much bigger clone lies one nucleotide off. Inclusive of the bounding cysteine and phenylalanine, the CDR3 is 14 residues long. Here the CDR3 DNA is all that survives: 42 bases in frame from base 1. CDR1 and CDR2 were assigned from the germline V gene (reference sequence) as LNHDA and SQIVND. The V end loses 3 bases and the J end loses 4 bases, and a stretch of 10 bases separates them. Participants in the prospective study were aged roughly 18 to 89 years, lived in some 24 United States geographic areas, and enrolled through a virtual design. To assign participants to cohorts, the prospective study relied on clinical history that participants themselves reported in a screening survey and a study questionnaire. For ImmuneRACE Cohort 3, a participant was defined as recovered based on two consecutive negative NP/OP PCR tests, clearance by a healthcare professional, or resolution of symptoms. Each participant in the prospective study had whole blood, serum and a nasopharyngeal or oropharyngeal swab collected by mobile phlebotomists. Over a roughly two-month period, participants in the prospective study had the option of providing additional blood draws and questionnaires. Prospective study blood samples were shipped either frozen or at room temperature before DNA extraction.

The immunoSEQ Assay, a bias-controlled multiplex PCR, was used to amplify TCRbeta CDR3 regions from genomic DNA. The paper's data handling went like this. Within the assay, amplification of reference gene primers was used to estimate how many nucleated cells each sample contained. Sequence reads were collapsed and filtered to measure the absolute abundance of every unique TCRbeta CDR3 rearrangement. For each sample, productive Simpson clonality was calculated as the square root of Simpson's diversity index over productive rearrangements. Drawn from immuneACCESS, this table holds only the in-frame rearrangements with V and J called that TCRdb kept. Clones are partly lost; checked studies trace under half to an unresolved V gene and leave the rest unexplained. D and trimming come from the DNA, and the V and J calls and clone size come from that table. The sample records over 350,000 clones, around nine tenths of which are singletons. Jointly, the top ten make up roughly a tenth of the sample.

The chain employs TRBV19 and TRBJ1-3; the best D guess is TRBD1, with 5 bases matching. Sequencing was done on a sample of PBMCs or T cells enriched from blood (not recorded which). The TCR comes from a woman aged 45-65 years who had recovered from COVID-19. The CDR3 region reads CASSMGGKGNTIYF. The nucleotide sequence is TGTGCCAGTAGTATGGGGGGGAAGGGAAACACCATATATTTT.